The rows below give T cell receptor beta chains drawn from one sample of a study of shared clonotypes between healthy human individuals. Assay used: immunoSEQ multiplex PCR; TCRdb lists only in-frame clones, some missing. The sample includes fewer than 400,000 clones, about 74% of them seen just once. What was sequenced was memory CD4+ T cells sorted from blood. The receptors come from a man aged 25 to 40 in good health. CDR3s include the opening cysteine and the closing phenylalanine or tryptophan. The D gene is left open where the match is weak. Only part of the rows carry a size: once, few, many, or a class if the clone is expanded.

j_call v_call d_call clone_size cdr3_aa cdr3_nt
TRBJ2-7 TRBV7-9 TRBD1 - CASSPNARQGISYEQYF TGTGCCAGCAGTCCAAACGCGCGACAGGGGATATCCTACGAGCAGTACTTC
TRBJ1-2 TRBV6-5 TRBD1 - CASRPNRGRWTGYTF TGTGCCAGTAGGCCAAACAGGGGACGTTGGACTGGCTACACCTTC
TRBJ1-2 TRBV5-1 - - CASSLDVNYGYTF TGCGCCAGCAGCTTGGACGTTAACTATGGCTACACCTTC
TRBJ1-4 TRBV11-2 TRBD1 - CASSLGTGAEKLFF TGTGCCAGCAGCTTAGGGACAGGGGCTGAAAAACTGTTTTTT
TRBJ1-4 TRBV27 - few CASSIGSRNEKLFF TGTGCCAGCAGTATTGGGAGCCGGAATGAAAAACTGTTTTTT
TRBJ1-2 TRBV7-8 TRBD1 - CASSLGGQLYGYTF TGTGCCAGCAGCTTAGGGGGACAGCTCTATGGCTACACCTTC
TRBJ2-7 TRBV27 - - CASSPKGTHGTYEQYF TGTGCCAGCAGTCCAAAGGGGACACACGGGACCTACGAGCAGTACTTC
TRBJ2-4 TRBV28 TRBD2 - CASRSSGAAKNIQYF TGTGCCAGCAGGTCGAGCGGGGCGGCCAAAAACATTCAGTACTTC
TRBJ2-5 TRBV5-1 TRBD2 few CASSLGLARETQYF TGCGCCAGCAGCTTGGGACTAGCACGGGAGACCCAGTACTTC
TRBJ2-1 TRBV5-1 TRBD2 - CASSLAAGGSYNEQFF TGCGCCAGCAGCTTGGCCGCGGGAGGGTCCTACAATGAGCAGTTCTTC
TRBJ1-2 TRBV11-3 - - CASSLGQNNYGYTF TGTGCCAGCAGCTTAGGGCAAAATAACTATGGCTACACCTTC
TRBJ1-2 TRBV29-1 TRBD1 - CSVEPDRVWGYTF TGCAGCGTTGAACCGGACAGGGTGTGGGGCTACACCTTC
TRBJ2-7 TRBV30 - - CAWSVLTAGSFYF TGTGCCTGGAGTGTACTCACAGCAGGGTCTTTCTACTTC
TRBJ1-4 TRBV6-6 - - CASNRPNEKLFF TGTGCCAGCAATAGACCTAATGAAAAACTGTTTTTT
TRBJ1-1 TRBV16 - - CASSQGPTGYTEAFF TGTGCCAGCAGCCAAGGTCCTACAGGGTACACTGAAGCTTTCTTT
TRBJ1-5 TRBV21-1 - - CASTTDRGCQPQHF TGTGCCAGCACCACGGACAGGGGTTGTCAGCCCCAGCATTTT
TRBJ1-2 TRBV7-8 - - CASSLAGFVYGYTF TGTGCCAGCAGCTTAGCTGGTTTTGTCTATGGCTACACCTTC
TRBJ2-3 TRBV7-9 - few CASSRPLAEGTDTQYF TGTGCCAGCAGCCGACCGTTGGCAGAGGGGACAGATACGCAGTATTTT
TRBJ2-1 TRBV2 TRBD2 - CASSGLAGNYNEQFF TGTGCCAGCAGCGGCTTAGCGGGAAACTACAATGAGCAGTTCTTC
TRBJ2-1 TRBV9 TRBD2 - CASSTGTNGLAGNDNEQFF TGTGCCAGCAGCACAGGGACTAATGGACTAGCGGGAAACGATAATGAGCAGTTCTTC
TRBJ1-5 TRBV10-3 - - CAISELKGGNQPQHF TGTGCCATCAGTGAGCTGAAAGGGGGCAATCAGCCCCAGCATTTT
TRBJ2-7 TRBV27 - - CASSFGAVGAEQYF TGTGCCAGCAGTTTCGGGGCGGTAGGGGCCGAGCAGTACTTC
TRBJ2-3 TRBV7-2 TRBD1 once CASTQLPQGAADTQYF TGTGCCAGCACCCAGCTCCCGCAGGGGGCGGCAGATACGCAGTATTTT
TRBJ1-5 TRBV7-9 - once CASSLSVPNQPQHF TGTGCCAGCAGCTTATCAGTGCCGAATCAGCCCCAGCATTTT
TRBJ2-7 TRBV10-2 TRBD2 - CASSGSGGYYEQYF TGCGCCAGCAGTGGTAGCGGGGGATACTACGAGCAGTACTTC
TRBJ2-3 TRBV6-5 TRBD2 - CASSYVGGGRTDTQYF TGTGCCAGCAGTTACGTGGGCGGGGGTCGCACAGATACGCAGTATTTT
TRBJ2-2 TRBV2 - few CASSIKNTGELFF TGTGCCAGCAGCATTAAGAACACCGGGGAGCTGTTTTTT
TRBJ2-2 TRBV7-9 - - CASSPEGTGELFF TGTGCCAGCAGCCCCGAGGGCACCGGGGAGCTGTTTTTT
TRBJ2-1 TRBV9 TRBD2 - CASSPGLAGIYNEQFF TGTGCCAGCAGCCCAGGACTAGCGGGGATATACAATGAGCAGTTCTTC
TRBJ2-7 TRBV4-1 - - CASSQDPMWENLREQYF TGCGCCAGCAGCCAAGACCCAATGTGGGAGAATCTACGCGAGCAGTACTTC
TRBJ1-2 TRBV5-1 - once CASSFSEGIGYTF TGCGCCAGCAGCTTCTCGGAAGGGATCGGCTACACCTTC
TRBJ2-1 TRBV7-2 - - CASSLVGAGGEQFF TGTGCCAGCAGCTTAGTCGGGGCCGGGGGTGAGCAGTTCTTC
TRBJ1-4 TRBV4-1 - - CASSQDYGQQEKLFF TGCGCCAGCAGCCAAGATTACGGACAACAAGAAAAACTGTTTTTT
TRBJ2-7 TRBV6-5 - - CASSLNLNRDEQYF TGTGCCAGCAGCCTGAACCTGAACAGGGACGAGCAGTACTTC
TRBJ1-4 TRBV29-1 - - CSVEDLRRVNEKLFF TGCAGCGTTGAAGATTTGAGAAGGGTTAATGAAAAACTGTTTTTT
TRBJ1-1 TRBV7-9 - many CASSLAQTQGGHVEAFF TGTGCCAGCAGCTTAGCGCAGACCCAGGGTGGGCACGTTGAAGCTTTCTTT
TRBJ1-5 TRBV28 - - CASSYLYSLKPQHF TGTGCCAGCAGTTATTTGTACAGTCTAAAGCCCCAGCATTTT
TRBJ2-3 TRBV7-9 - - CASGTITDTQYF TGTGCCAGCGGGACGATCACAGATACGCAGTATTTT
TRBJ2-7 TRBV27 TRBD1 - CASGQGKRYEQYF TGTGCCAGCGGACAGGGAAAGCGCTACGAGCAGTACTTC
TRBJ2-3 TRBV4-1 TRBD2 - CASSSGLLAGADTQYF TGCGCCAGCAGCTCGGGCTTGCTAGCGGGGGCAGATACGCAGTATTTT
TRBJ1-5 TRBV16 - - CASSQLAKGGNQPQHF TGTGCCAGCAGCCAATTGGCCAAGGGAGGCAATCAGCCCCAGCATTTT
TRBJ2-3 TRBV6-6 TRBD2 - CASSFGRTSTDTQYF TGTGCCAGCAGCTTCGGGAGGACCAGCACAGATACGCAGTATTTT
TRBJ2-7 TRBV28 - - CASSSPVGTYEQYF TGTGCCAGCAGTTCCCCCGTGGGGACCTACGAGCAGTACTTC
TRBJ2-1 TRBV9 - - CASSVDPRLHNEQFF TGTGCCAGCAGCGTAGATCCCAGGCTTCACAATGAGCAGTTCTTC
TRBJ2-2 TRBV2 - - CASRPRMGTGELFF TGTGCCAGCAGGCCCAGGATGGGCACCGGGGAGCTGTTTTTT
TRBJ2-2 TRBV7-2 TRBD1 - CASSSARGRELFF TGTGCCAGCAGCTCAGCCAGGGGGAGGGAGCTGTTTTTT
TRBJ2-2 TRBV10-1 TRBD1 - CASSDLSGTGGFGGELFF TGCGCCAGCAGTGATCTTAGCGGGACAGGGGGCTTTGGCGGGGAGCTGTTTTTT
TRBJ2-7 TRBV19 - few CASSRGQGYEQYF TGTGCCAGTAGTAGGGGGCAGGGCTACGAGCAGTACTTC
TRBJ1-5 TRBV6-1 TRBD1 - CASIAGTGDQPQHF TGTGCCAGCATCGCCGGGACAGGGGATCAGCCCCAGCATTTT
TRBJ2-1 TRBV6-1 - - CASSHQMSSYNEQFF TGTGCCAGCAGTCATCAGATGAGCTCCTACAATGAGCAGTTCTTC